Below are 10 T cell receptor beta chains sequenced from a single sample in a study of T-cell reconstitution after alpha-beta-depleted transplantation in children. Preparing the TCRbeta library involved the use of unique molecular identifiers. Each CDR3 protein gets one entry after TCRdb re-called the PCR reads with MiXCR. The sample carries approximately 150,000 distinct CDR3 sequences, around 8.8% recorded once. Specimen: PBMCs, mostly from graft donor cells, collected 180 days after TCRalphabeta/CD19-depleted stem cell transplant. The receptors here all came from a female patient aged 2-9 years who had a stem cell transplant for congenital amegakaryocytic thrombocytopenia, so the T cells may come from the graft donor.

This clonotype was observed many times. The chain combines TRBV7-2 with TRBJ2-7; no firm D call. Trimming shortened V by 6 bases and J by 3 bases, and 15 bases separated the two germline ends. Germline CDR1 is SGHTA and CDR2 is FQGNSA. The CDR3 runs 14 residues. The CDR3 coding sequence is TGTGCCAGCAGGCAGCAGGCAGGCAACTACGAGCAGTACTTC. Protein: CASRQQAGNYEQYF.

There are many counts of this clonotype. This chain joins TRBV20-1 and TRBJ2-5; D is perhaps TRBD1 (5 bases). Germline-derived CDR1 and CDR2 are DFQATT and SNEGSKA (reference sequence). This CDR3 region has 12 residues. V lost 3 bases to trimming and J lost 4 bases, with 9 bases between them. The CDR3 nucleotides are TGCAGTGCTAGCGGAAGGGGAGAGACCCAGTACTTC. Its protein is CSASGRGETQYF.

J is TRBJ2-1 and V is TRBV6-1; TRBD2 matches 13 bases. Germline lookup yields CDR1 MNHNS and CDR2 SASEGT. There are 16 residues in the CDR3. V shed 6 bases, J shed 4 bases, and the junction held 6 bases outside the gene matches. CDR3 DNA: TGTGCCAGCAGCCTGGGGACTAGCGGGACATACAATGAGCAGTTCTTC. Its protein product is CASSLGTSGTYNEQFF.

At least ten counts were recorded for this clonotype. The J gene is TRBJ2-5, the V gene TRBV12-3 or TRBV12-4; D gene unclear. CDR3 length: 13 residues. V dropped 5 bases and J dropped 5 bases, with 12 bases sitting between them. CDR3 amino acids: CASSPEWVETQYF. For the CDR3, the DNA is TGTGCCAGCAGTCCGGAGTGGGTCGAGACCCAGTACTTC.

This clonotype was detected a few times. The V call is TRBV20-1, the J call TRBJ1-5; 8 bases are shared with TRBD1. From germline, CDR1 is DFQATT and CDR2 SNEGSKA (reference sequence). This CDR3 spans 14 amino acids. The V segment lost 4 bases and the J segment 2 bases; nucleotides outside the gene matches: 4. CDR3 DNA: TGCAGTGCTAAACAGGGGGGTGGCAATCAGCCCCAGCATTTT. Its translation: CSAKQGGGNQPQHF.

This clonotype was recorded at least ten times. This chain uses TRBV20-1 with TRBJ1-5; D unresolved. This CDR3 has 13 amino acids. In germline, CDR1 is DFQATT, CDR2 SNEGSKA (reference sequence). V gave up 5 bases and J gave up 0 bases, with 8 bases separating them. CDR3 bases: TGCAGTGCTTCAGACTATAGCAATCAGCCCCAGCATTTT. This codes for CSASDYSNQPQHF.

This clonotype is categorized as large. The chain combines TRBV20-1 with TRBJ2-7; 7 nucleotides line up with TRBD1. Germline V gives CDR1 DFQATT, CDR2 SNEGSKA (reference sequence). The CDR3 spans 14 residues. The V and J ends lost 0 bases and 5 bases, in that order; junction bases with no gene match: 7. CDR3 nucleotides: TGCAGTGCTAGAGACAACAGGGGTTTCGACGAGCAGTACTTC. It is translated as CSARDNRGFDEQYF.

This clonotype was observed many times. The J gene is TRBJ2-1, the V gene TRBV6-5, with D possibly TRBD2 on 7 matching bases. Germline V gene data show CDR1 as MNHEY and CDR2 as SVGAGI. This CDR3 is built from 17 residues. Trimming removed 6 bases from V and 3 bases from J, with 21 bases in between. The DNA of the CDR3 is TGTGCCAGCAGACCGCCGGGGGGCAGCTCTATCTACAATGAGCAGTTCTTC. Protein sequence: CASRPPGGSSIYNEQFF.

This clonotype was observed at least ten times. The chain's CDR3 is CASTQDPWETQYF. In DNA, the CDR3 is TGTGCCAGCACCCAGGACCCCTGGGAGACCCAGTACTTC. The gene calls are TRBV12-3 or TRBV12-4 and TRBJ2-5; D is unclear. Trimming shortened V by 7 bases and J by 5 bases, and 14 bases separated the two germline ends. The CDR3 is made up of 13 amino acids.

The V call is TRBV6-2 or TRBV6-3, the J call TRBJ2-5; D unresolved. CDR3 length equals 14 residues. Germline V gene data show CDR1 as MNHEY and CDR2 as SVGEGT. The germline V and J ends were trimmed by 0 bases and 2 bases, with 7 bases remaining between them. In nucleotides, the CDR3 is TGTGCCAGCAGTTACTCTGCCACTCAAGAGACCCAGTACTTC. Translated: CASSYSATQETQYF.